This note documents a single T cell receptor beta chain sequence. Its specificity is unknown. The entry originates in a study of T cells in localized non-small cell lung cancer. Notes on the study in general: Owing to sequencing of a solitary tumor region, heterogeneity cannot be discounted. Adjacent lung held a median approximately 57 of the top 100 tumor clones. Highest T cell clonality was seen in uninvolved adjacent lung, surpassing that measured in tumor. Elevated circulating T cell density in blood was associated with longer overall survival.

Repertoires were generated with immunoSEQ multiplex PCR, while TCRdb's copy carries only in-frame clones and drops some. This sample has approximately 8,000 clones; more than 70% occur once, and the top ten carry about 30%. Per the germline V gene, CDR1 is SGHRS and CDR2 is YFSETQ. CDR3 size: 14 residues. The ends were cut back, 0 bases at V and 7 bases at J, with 13 bases in the middle. The gene calls are TRBV5-1 and TRBJ1-1; D is unclear. This clonotype was obtained from a male donor older than 55 with stage III lung adenocarcinoma. Sequencing was performed on peripheral blood, taken before any cancer treatment. This CDR3 is CASSLGGPFLEAFF. The CDR3 nucleotides read TGCGCCAGCAGCTTGGGCGGACCGTTCCTTGAAGCTTTCTTT.